This T cell receptor beta chain was sequenced in a study of OX40 agonist ivuxolimab in advanced cancers. TCRdb keeps only in-frame clones here, not all; method: immunoSEQ multiplex PCR. The table lists under 85,000 clones, 90% of them singletons. This clone occurred once. The material sequenced was CD4+ or CD8+ T cells sorted from blood, taken in a trial of the OX40 agonist ivuxolimab. The clonotype comes from an adult with an advanced solid tumor such as melanoma, head and neck, liver or kidney cancer.

CDR3 amino acids: CASSIERGRQPQHF. The CDR3 DNA follows: TGTGCCAGTAGTATAGAGCGGGGCAGGCAGCCCCAGCATTTT. The genes are TRBV19 and TRBJ1-5; D perhaps matches TRBD1 (5 bases). Trimming shortened V by 0 bases and J by 7 bases, and 10 bases separated the two germline ends. The CDR3 has 14 amino acids. Germline V gives CDR1 LNHDA, CDR2 SQIVND (reference sequence). The complete variable domain, with remaining parts taken from reference TRBV19 and TRBJ1-5, reads DGGITQSPKYLFRKEGQNVTLSCEQNLNHDAMYWYRQDPGQGLRLIYYSQIVNDFQKGDIAEGYSVSREKKESFPLTVTSAQKNPTAFYLCASSIERGRQPQHFGDGTRLSIL.